The rows below give T cell receptor beta chains drawn from one sample of a study of blood T cell repertoires in COVID-19. Method: immunoSEQ multiplex PCR; TCRdb's copy keeps in-frame clones and lacks some. The data show approximately 20,000 clones, with about nine tenths seen just once and approximately 12% held by the top ten. The sample consisted of peripheral blood. These receptors were taken from a human donor in a cohort sampled during active COVID-19. CDR3s include the opening cysteine and the closing phenylalanine or tryptophan. A D gene is named only where the DNA matches it firmly. Only part of the rows carry a size: once, few, many, or a class if the clone is expanded.

size	V	D	J	CDR3	DNA
few	TRBV12-5	-	TRBJ1-5	CASGSPGGSGQPQHF	TGTGCTAGTGGTTCCCCGGGGGGGAGCGGACAGCCCCAGCATTTT
-	TRBV29-1	-	TRBJ1-4	CSATRGTNEKLFF	TGCAGCGCTACCAGGGGAACTAATGAAAAACTGTTTTTT
-	TRBV10-3	-	TRBJ1-1	CAISEEEGYTEAFF	TGTGCCATCAGTGAGGAAGAGGGCTACACTGAAGCTTTCTTT
-	TRBV4-1	TRBD1	TRBJ2-7	CASSLTSGTGGHEQYF	TGCGCCAGCAGCCTAACCTCCGGGACAGGGGGCCACGAGCAGTACTTC
few	TRBV7-2	-	TRBJ2-5	CASSLRRGGETQYF	TGTGCCAGCAGCTTACGTCGTGGAGGGGAGACCCAGTACTTC
-	TRBV3-1/TRBV3-2	-	TRBJ2-1	CASSGEYPISIPNEQFF	TGTGCCAGCAGCGGGGAGTATCCCATTTCCATTCCCAATGAGCAGTTCTTC
-	TRBV18	TRBD1	TRBJ2-2	CASSPPTGGLANTGELFF	TGTGCCAGCTCACCACCCACAGGGGGCTTAGCGAACACCGGGGAGCTGTTTTTT
once	TRBV28	TRBD2	TRBJ2-4	CASSSGGVAKNIQYF	TGTGCCAGCAGTTCCGGGGGGGTAGCCAAAAACATTCAGTACTTC
-	TRBV18	TRBD1	TRBJ1-1	CASSPGKTGTGTEAFF	TGTGCCAGCTCACCGGGAAAGACAGGGACAGGGACTGAAGCTTTCTTT
-	TRBV29-1	TRBD1	TRBJ2-7	CSVDGQGYEQYF	TGCAGCGTGGATGGACAGGGCTACGAGCAGTACTTC
-	TRBV19	TRBD1	TRBJ1-5	CASSLKGSGQTRSQPQHF	TGTGCCAGTAGTCTCAAAGGATCGGGACAGACCAGAAGCCAGCCCCAGCATTTT
-	TRBV18	-	TRBJ2-5	CASSSFGLPAETQYF	TGTGCCAGCTCATCGTTCGGACTACCGGCGGAGACCCAGTACTTC
-	TRBV10-3	TRBD2	TRBJ2-1	CAISKGLAGDNEQFF	TGTGCCATCAGTAAGGGACTAGCGGGGGACAATGAGCAGTTCTTC
-	TRBV14	-	TRBJ1-1	CASSQGQATNTEAFF	TGTGCCAGCAGCCAGGGGCAGGCCACGAACACTGAAGCTTTCTTT
-	TRBV9	TRBD2	TRBJ2-1	CASSVEDGGAYNEQFF	TGTGCCAGCAGCGTAGAGGACGGGGGGGCCTACAATGAGCAGTTCTTC